This T cell receptor (beta chain) stems from a study of blood T cell repertoires in COVID-19. About the research overall: The United States, Italy and Spain supplied acute and convalescent COVID-19 samples. From T cells, B-cell-depleted T cells, or PBMCs came the material, which was cDNA or gDNA.

As processed by the authors: It was from reference gene primer amplification that nucleated cell counts were estimated. Clones were read by immunoSEQ multiplex PCR, and TCRdb kept only the in-frame ones, dropping some. That table gives V, J and clone size, and the DNA gave D and trimming. Of around 80,000 clones in the sample, about 87% were seen once. Germline CDR1 and CDR2: SGHTA and FQGNSA. This CDR3 comprises 14 residues. V shed 10 bases and J 4 bases; nucleotides not matched to a gene: 9. Sequencing was performed on peripheral blood. This TCR came from a human donor in a cohort sampled during active COVID-19. The chain couples TRBV7-2 to TRBJ2-3; 9 bases line up with TRBD1. In DNA form, the CDR3 reads TGTGCCACACAGACACAGGGGGCCGCAGATACGCAGTATTTT. It is translated as CATQTQGAADTQYF.